The rows below give T cell receptor beta chains drawn from one sample of a study of T cells in Graves' hyperthyroidism and ophthalmopathy. One entry per CDR3 protein results from TCRdb running MiXCR on the multiplex PCR reads. This sample has around 340,000 distinct CDR3 sequences, with 18% found just once. The sample was blood. Every receptor here comes from a woman aged 45-60 years with Graves' hyperthyroidism. CDR3s include the opening cysteine and the closing phenylalanine or tryptophan. D genes are given only for firm matches. Clone size is given for some rows only: seen once, a few or many times, or a class if the clone is expanded.

TRBJ1-2 - 13 TRBV20-1 - TGCAGTGCTAGAGAAGGGCTCAACTATGGCTACACCTTC CSAREGLNYGYTF
TRBJ2-2 TRBD2 13 TRBV30 many TGTGCCTGGAACGGGGGGACCACCGGGGAGCTGTTTTTT CAWNGGTTGELFF
TRBJ1-2 - 13 TRBV6-1 few TGTGCCAGCAGAATTGACAGGAACTATGGCTACACCTTC CASRIDRNYGYTF
TRBJ2-2 TRBD1 16 TRBV10-1 - TGCGCCAGCAGCGGGGGGACAGGGGGCGCCGACGGGGAGCTGTTTTTT CASSGGTGGADGELFF
TRBJ1-2 - 10 TRBV6-2/TRBV6-3 - TGTGCCACCCTCTACTATGGCTACACCTTC CATLYYGYTF
TRBJ2-7 TRBD1 15 TRBV6-5 - TGTGCCAGCAGTTACTCCGCGGGACAGGGTAGCGAGCAGTACTTC CASSYSAGQGSEQYF
TRBJ2-1 - 14 TRBV10-2 - TGCGCCAGCAGTGTGGGGGACCGCTACAATGAGCAGTTCTTC CASSVGDRYNEQFF
TRBJ1-6 TRBD1 14 TRBV6-5 many TGTGCCAGCAGTTACCCGGGACAGAATTCACCCCTCCACTTT CASSYPGQNSPLHF
TRBJ2-1 - 15 TRBV7-8 few TGTGCCAGCAGCTCAGCAGGACAGAACTACAATGAGCAGTTCTTC CASSSAGQNYNEQFF
TRBJ2-5 - 13 TRBV18 many TGTGCCAGCTCACCAGAGGCTGAAGAGACCCAGTACTTC CASSPEAEETQYF
TRBJ2-3 TRBD2 14 TRBV2 - TGTGCCGGCAGCCGAGGGACTACCACAGATACGCAGTATTTT CAGSRGTTTDTQYF
TRBJ1-5 - 16 TRBV28 many TGTGCCAGCAGTTCACCTCTTGGAGATAGCAATCAGCCCCAGCATTTT CASSSPLGDSNQPQHF
TRBJ2-5 TRBD2 14 TRBV6-1 many TGTGCCAGCAGGGGACTAGCGGGACAAGAGACCCAGTACTTC CASRGLAGQETQYF
TRBJ2-1 - 11 TRBV28 - TGTGCCAGCTGGGCCGGGGATGAGCAGTTCTTC CASWAGDEQFF
TRBJ1-1 - 13 TRBV3-1 many TGTGCCAGCAGCCAAGATCCGGGAGGTGAAGCTTTCTTT CASSQDPGGEAFF
TRBJ1-1 - 15 TRBV12-3/TRBV12-4 - TGTGCCAGCAGCCTCCGGCCTAATTCGAACACTGAAGCTCTCTTT CASSLRPNSNTEALF